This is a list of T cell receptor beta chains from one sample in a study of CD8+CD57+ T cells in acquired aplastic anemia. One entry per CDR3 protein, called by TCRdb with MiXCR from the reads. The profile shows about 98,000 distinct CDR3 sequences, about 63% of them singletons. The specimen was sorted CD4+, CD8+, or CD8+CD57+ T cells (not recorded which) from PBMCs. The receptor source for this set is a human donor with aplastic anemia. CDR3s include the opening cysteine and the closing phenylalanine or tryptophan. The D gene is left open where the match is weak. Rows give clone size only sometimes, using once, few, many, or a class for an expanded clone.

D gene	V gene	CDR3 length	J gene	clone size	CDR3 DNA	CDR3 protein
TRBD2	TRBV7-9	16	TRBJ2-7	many	TGTGCCAGCAGCCGACCTAGCGCGGGAGGGCGCTACGAGCAGTACTTC	CASSRPSAGGRYEQYF
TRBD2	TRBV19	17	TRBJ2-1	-	TGTGCCAGTAGTACTAGCGGGAGTGGGCTATTTGGGGATGAGCAGTTCTTC	CASSTSGSGLFGDEQFF
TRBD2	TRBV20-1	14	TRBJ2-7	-	TGCAGTGCTAGGGGGACTAGCGGGAGTTCCGAGCAGTACTTC	CSARGTSGSSEQYF
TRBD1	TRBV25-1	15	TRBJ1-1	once	TGTGCCAGCAGTGAATTACAGGGGATGGGCACTGAAGCTTTCTTT	CASSELQGMGTEAFF
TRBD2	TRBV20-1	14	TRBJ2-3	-	TGCAGTGCTGATCCGGGACTAGCGATAGATACGCAGTATTTT	CSADPGLAIDTQYF
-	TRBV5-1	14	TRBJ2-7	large	TGCGCCAGCCAGGACGGGGGCGGGTTGGACGAGCAGTACTTC	CASQDGGGLDEQYF
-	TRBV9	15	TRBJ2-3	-	TGTGCCAGCAGCCCAAGCAGTACTAGCACAGATACGCAGTATTTT	CASSPSSTSTDTQYF
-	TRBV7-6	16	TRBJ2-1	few	TGTGCCAGCAGCTTAGGGCAGGGGAATTTCTACAATGAGCAGTTCTTC	CASSLGQGNFYNEQFF
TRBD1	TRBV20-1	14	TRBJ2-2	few	TGCAGTGCTAGCCCGGGACAGGGAACCGGGGAGCTGTTTTTT	CSASPGQGTGELFF
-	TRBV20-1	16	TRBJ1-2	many	TGCAGTGCTAGAGATTGGGCCCGGGACCCCAGCTATGGCTACACCTTC	CSARDWARDPSYGYTF
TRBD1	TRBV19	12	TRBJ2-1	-	TGTGCCAGTAGTGTGACAGGGAATGAGCAGTTCTTC	CASSVTGNEQFF
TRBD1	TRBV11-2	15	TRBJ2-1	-	TGTGCCAGCAGCTTTACCGGGACAGCCGTTAATGAGCAGTTCTTC	CASSFTGTAVNEQFF
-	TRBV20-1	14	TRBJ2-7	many	TGCAGTGCTAGATCGGGGGACAACTCCTACGAGCAGTACTTC	CSARSGDNSYEQYF
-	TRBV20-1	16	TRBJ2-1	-	TGCAGTGCTAGAGTTTGGGCGGGGAGCTCCTACAATGAGCAGTTCTTC	CSARVWAGSSYNEQFF
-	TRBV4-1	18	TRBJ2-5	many	TGCGCCAGCAGCCAAGATTATTTCGAGCGATGGTACCAAGAGACCCAGTACTTC	CASSQDYFERWYQETQYF
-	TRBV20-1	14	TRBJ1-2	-	TGCAGTGCTAGACAGCGGGGCAGGGACAATGGCTACACCTTC	CSARQRGRDNGYTF
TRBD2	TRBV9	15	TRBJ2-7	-	TGTGCCAGCAGCGTAAGCCCCACGACTAGCGGGGAGCAGTACTTC	CASSVSPTTSGEQYF